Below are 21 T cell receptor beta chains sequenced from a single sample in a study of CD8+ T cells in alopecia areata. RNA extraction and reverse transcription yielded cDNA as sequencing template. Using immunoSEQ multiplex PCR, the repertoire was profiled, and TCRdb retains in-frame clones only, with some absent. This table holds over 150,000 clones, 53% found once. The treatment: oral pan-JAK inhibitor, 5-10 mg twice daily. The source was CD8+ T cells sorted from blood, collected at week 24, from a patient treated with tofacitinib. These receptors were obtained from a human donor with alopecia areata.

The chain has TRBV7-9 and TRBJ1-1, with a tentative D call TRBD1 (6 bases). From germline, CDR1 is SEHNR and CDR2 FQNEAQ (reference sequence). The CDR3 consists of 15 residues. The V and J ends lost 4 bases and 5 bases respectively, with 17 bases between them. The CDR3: CASSSDPRGVTEAFF. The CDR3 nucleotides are TGTGCCAGCAGCTCCGACCCGAGGGGGGTTACTGAAGCTTTCTTT.

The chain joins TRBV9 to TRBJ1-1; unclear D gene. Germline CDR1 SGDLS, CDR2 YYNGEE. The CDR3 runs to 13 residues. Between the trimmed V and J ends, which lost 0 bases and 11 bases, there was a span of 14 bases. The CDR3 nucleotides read TGTGCCAGCAGCGTAGCCCTGTCGGGTGAGGCTTTCTTT. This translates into CASSVALSGEAFF.

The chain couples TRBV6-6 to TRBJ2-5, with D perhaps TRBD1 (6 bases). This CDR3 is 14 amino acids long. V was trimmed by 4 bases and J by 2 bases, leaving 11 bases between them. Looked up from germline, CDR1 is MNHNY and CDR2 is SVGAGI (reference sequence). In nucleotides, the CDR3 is TGTGCCAGCAGTTCCGGACAGAAGCAAGAGACCCAGTACTTC. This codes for CASSSGQKQETQYF.

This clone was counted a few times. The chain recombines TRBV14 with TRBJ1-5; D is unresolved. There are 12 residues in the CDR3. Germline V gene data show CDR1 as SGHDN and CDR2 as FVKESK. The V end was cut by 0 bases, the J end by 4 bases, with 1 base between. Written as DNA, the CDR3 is TGTGCCAGCAGCCAAGAGAATCAGCCCCAGCATTTT. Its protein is CASSQENQPQHF.

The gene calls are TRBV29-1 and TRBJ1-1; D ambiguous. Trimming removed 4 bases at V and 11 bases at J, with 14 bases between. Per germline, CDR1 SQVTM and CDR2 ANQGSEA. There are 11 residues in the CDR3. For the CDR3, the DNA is TGCAGCGTTGTTGCTGGCATGGGGGCTTTCTTT. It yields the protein CSVVAGMGAFF.

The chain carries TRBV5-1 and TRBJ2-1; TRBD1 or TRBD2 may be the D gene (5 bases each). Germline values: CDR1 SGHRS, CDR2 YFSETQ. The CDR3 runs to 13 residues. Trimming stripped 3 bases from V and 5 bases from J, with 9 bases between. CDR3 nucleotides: TGCGCCAGCAGCTCGGGGCCTGACAATGAGCAGTTCTTC. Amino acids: CASSSGPDNEQFF.

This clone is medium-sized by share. In DNA, the CDR3 is TGTGCCAGCAGCTTAGAACAGCGAAATGAGCAGTTCTTC. Its translation: CASSLEQRNEQFF. This rearrangement joins TRBV7-6 to TRBJ2-1; the D is unclear. Trimming shortened V by 1 base and J by 7 bases, and 8 bases separated the two germline ends. Germline V gives CDR1 SGHVS, CDR2 FNYEAQ. The CDR3 is 13 residues long.

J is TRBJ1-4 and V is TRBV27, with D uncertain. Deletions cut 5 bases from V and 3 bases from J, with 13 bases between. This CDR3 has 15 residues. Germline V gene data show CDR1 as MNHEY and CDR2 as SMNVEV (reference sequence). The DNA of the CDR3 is TGTGCCAGCAGTGCCTCACCTGGGGCTAATGAAAAACTGTTTTTT. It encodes CASSASPGANEKLFF.

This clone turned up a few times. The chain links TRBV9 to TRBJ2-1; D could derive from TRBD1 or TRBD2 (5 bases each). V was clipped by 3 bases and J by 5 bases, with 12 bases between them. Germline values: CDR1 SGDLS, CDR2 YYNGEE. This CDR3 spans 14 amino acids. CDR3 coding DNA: TGTGCCAGCAGCGCGGGACCCCTTAACAATGAGCAGTTCTTC. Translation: CASSAGPLNNEQFF.

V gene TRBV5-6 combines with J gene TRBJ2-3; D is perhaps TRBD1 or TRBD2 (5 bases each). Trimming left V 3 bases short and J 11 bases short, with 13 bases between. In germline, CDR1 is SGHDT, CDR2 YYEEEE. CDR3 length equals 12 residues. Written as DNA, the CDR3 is TGTGCCAGCAGCTACGGGACCCTTGGGCAGTATTTT. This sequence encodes CASSYGTLGQYF.

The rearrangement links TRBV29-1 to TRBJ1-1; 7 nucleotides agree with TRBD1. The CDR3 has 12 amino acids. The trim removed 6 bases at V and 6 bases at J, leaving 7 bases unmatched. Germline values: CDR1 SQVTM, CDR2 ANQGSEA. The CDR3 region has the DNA TGCAGCGTCGCGGGACAGCGGCCTGAAGCTTTCTTT. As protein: CSVAGQRPEAFF. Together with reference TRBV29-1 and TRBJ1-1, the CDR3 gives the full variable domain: SAVISQKPSRDICQRGTSLTIQCQVDSQVTMMFWYRQQPGQSLTLIATANQGSEATYESGFVIDKFPISRPNLTFSTLTVSNMSPEDSSIYLCSVAGQRPEAFFGQGTRLTVV.

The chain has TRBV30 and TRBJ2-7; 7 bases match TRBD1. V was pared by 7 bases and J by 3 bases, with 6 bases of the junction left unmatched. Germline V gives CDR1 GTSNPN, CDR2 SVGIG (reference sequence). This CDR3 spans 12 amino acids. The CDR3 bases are TGTGCCTTCAAAGCAGGGGGCTACGAGCAGTACTTC. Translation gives CAFKAGGYEQYF. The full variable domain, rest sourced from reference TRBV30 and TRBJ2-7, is SQTIHQWPATLVQPVGSPLSLECTVEGTSNPNLYWYRQAAGRGLQLLFYSVGIGQISSEVPQNLSASRPQDRQFILSSKKLLLSDSGFYLCAFKAGGYEQYFGPGTRLTVT.

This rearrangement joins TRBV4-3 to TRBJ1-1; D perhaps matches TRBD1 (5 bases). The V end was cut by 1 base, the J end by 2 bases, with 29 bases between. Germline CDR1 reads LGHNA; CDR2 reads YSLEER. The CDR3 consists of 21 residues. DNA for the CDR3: TGCGCCAGCAGCCAAGGAAAGTGGTCTCTCGCCGACAGCCCAGAAAACACTGAAGCTTTCTTT. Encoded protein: CASSQGKWSLADSPENTEAFF.

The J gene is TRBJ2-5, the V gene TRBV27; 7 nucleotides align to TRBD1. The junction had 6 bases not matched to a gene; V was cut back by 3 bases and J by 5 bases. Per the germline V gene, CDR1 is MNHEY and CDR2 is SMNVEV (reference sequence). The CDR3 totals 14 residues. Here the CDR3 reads CASSFSTGKETQYF. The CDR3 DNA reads TGTGCCAGCAGTTTCTCGACAGGGAAGGAGACCCAGTACTTC.

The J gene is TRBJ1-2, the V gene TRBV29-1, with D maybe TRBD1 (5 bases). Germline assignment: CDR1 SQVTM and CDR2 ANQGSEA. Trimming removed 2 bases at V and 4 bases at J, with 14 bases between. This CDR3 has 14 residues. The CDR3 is CSVENQGAGYGYTF. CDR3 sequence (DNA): TGCAGCGTTGAAAACCAGGGCGCAGGCTATGGCTACACCTTC.

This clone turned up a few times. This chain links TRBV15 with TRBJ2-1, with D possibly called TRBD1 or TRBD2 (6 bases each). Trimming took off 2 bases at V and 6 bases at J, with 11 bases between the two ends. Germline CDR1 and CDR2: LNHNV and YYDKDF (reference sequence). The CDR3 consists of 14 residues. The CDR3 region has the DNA TGTGCCACCAGCAGATTTGAGGGGGGCAATGAGCAGTTCTTC. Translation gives CATSRFEGGNEQFF.

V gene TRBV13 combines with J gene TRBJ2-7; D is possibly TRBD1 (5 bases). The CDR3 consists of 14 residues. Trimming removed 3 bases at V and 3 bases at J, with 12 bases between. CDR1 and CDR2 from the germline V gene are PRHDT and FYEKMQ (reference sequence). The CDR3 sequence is CASSFQGSDYEQYF. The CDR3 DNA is TGTGCCAGCAGCTTCCAGGGTTCGGACTACGAGCAGTACTTC.

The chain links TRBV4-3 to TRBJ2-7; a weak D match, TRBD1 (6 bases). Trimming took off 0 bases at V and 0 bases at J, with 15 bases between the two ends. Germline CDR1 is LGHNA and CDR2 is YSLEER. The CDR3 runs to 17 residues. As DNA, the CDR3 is TGCGCCAGCAGCCAAGATCTTGGGGGCCGTAACTCCTACGAGCAGTACTTC. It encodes CASSQDLGGRNSYEQYF.

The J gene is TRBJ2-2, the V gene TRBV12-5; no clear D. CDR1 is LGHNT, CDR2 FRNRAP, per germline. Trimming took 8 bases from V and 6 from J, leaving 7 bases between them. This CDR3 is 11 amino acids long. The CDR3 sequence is CASRAAGELFF. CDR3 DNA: TGTGCTAGTCGGGCAGCCGGGGAGCTGTTTTTT.

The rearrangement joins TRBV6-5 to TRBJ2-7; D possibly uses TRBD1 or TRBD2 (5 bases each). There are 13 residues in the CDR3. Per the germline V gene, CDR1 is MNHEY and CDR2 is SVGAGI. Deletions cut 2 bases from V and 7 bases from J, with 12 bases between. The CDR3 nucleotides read TGTGCCAGCAGTTACGGGGGTGGCGGGGAGCAGTACTTC. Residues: CASSYGGGGEQYF.

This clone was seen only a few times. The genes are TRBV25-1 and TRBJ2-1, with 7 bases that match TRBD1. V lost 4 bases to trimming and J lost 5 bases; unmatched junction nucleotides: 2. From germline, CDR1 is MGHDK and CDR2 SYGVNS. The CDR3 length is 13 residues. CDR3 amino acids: CASSGRGHNEQFF. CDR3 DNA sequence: TGTGCCAGCAGTGGAAGGGGGCACAATGAGCAGTTCTTC. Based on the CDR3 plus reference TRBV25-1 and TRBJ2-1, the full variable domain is EADIYQTPRYLVIGTGKKITLECSQTMGHDKMYWYQQDPGMELHLIHYSYGVNSTEKGDLSSESTVSRIRTEHFPLTLESARPSHTSQYLCASSGRGHNEQFFGPGTRLTVL.